This is a list of T cell receptor beta chains from one sample in a study of Graves' ophthalmopathy and Graves' hyperthyroidism. TCRdb re-called the multiplex PCR reads with MiXCR, one entry per CDR3 protein. The repertoire holds around 40,000 distinct CDR3 sequences, with around 50% as singletons. Source material: peripheral blood. All receptors derive from an adult man with Graves' ophthalmopathy. The conserved cysteine and the conserved F or W are not part of the CDR3 here. D genes are given only for firm matches. The listing skips clone size in some rows; elsewhere it reads once, few, many or a size class.

j_gene	abundance	d_gene	v_gene	CDR3aa
TRBJ1-5	NA	TRBD1	TRBV5-6	ASSTGAVQPQH
TRBJ2-1	many	TRBD2	TRBV3-1	ASSSSGSRNEQF
TRBJ2-5	NA	NA	TRBV7-9	ASSLRLGVIQETQY
TRBJ1-5	many	NA	TRBV12-3/TRBV12-4	ASSLGGKRNQPQH
TRBJ2-2	many	TRBD2	TRBV4-2	ASRQGAELLAGWDTGELF
TRBJ2-1	many	TRBD2	TRBV27	ASSLSVAGYNEQF
TRBJ1-4	few	TRBD1	TRBV29-1	SATGGNEKLF
TRBJ2-2	few	NA	TRBV5-4	ASSLGSGELF
TRBJ1-1	many	NA	TRBV28	ASSLQNLMNTEAF
TRBJ1-1	NA	NA	TRBV19	ASLGAGGTEAF
TRBJ1-2	many	NA	TRBV12-3/TRBV12-4	ASTLSGSVYGYT
TRBJ2-2	once	NA	TRBV7-2	ASSSVDLHGELF
TRBJ1-6	many	TRBD1	TRBV5-6	ASRRGQVTSPLH
TRBJ2-7	NA	NA	TRBV10-1	ASSSFPDPYEQY
TRBJ1-1	NA	NA	TRBV10-3	AISADLNRNTEAF
TRBJ2-3	NA	TRBD2	TRBV20-1	SARVRTSAGGEDPDTQY
TRBJ1-1	NA	NA	TRBV4-3	ASSRGRGEAF
TRBJ1-4	many	NA	TRBV29-1	SAWEGLGRDNEKLF
TRBJ1-5	many	TRBD1	TRBV12-3/TRBV12-4	ASRTGKVSNQPQH
TRBJ2-2	many	NA	TRBV4-1	ASSPRVVGTGELF
TRBJ2-1	NA	TRBD2	TRBV6-5	ASTAGVRSNEQF
TRBJ1-4	NA	NA	TRBV6-4	ASSDSIWGEKLF
TRBJ2-1	many	NA	TRBV4-1	ASSQRTVGLSSYNEQF
TRBJ2-7	NA	TRBD2	TRBV10-3	AAGVGNEQY
TRBJ2-3	NA	TRBD1	TRBV5-5	AGSPGTDTFTDTQY
TRBJ1-6	many	NA	TRBV5-1	ASSLATGFDSPLH
TRBJ2-5	many	TRBD2	TRBV5-1	ASSLTSGSLKETQY
TRBJ2-1	many	NA	TRBV7-3	ASSPKTGTSYNEQF
TRBJ2-5	NA	NA	TRBV7-3	ASSAFTGFGETQY
TRBJ1-6	NA	NA	TRBV7-9	ASSLGSPLH
TRBJ2-1	few	NA	TRBV29-1	SIEDQRAFSYNVQF
TRBJ2-7	many	TRBD1	TRBV28	ASSTGTGAHEQY
TRBJ2-5	once	NA	TRBV20-1	SARRLESETFQETQY
TRBJ1-1	many	TRBD1	TRBV6-5	ASSALGQKNTEAF
TRBJ1-1	NA	NA	TRBV20-1	SARAKWQGTTEAF